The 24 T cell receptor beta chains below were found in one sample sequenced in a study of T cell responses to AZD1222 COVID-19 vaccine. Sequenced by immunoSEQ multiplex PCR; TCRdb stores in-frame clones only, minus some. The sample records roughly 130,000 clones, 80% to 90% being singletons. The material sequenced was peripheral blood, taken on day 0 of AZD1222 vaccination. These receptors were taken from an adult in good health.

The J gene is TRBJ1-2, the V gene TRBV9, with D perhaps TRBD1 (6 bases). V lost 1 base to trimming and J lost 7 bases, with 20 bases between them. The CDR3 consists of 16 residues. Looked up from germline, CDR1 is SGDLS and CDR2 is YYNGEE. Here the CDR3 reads CASSVLTPGGAGGYTF. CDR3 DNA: TGTGCCAGCAGCGTATTAACTCCCGGGGGGGCTGGTGGCTACACCTTC.

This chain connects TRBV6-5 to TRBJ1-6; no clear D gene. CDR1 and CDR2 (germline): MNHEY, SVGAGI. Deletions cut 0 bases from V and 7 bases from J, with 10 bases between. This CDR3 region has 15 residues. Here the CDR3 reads CASSYSNGPNSPLHF. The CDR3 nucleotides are TGTGCCAGCAGTTACTCGAATGGTCCAAATTCACCCCTCCACTTT.

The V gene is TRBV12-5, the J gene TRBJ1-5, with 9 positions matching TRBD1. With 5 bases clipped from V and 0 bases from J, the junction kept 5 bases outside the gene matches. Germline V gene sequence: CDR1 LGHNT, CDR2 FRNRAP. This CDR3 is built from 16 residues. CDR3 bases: TGTGCTAGTGGTCCACGGACAGGGGCTAGCAATCAGCCCCAGCATTTT. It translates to CASGPRTGASNQPQHF. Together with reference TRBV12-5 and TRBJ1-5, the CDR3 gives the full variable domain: DARVTQTPRHKVTEMGQEVTMRCQPILGHNTVFWYRQTMMQGLELLAYFRNRAPLDDSGMPKDRFSAEMPDATLATLKIQPSEPRDSAVYFCASGPRTGASNQPQHFGDGTRLSIL.

The CDR3 sequence: CASSLQRGAYGYTF. In nucleotides, the CDR3 is TGTGCCAGCAGCTTACAAAGGGGGGCCTATGGCTACACCTTC. The genes are TRBV7-2 and TRBJ1-2; a possible D gene is TRBD1 (6 bases). V lost 2 bases and J lost 4, with 11 bases in between. This CDR3 has 14 residues. Germline V lookup: CDR1 SGHTA, CDR2 FQGNSA.

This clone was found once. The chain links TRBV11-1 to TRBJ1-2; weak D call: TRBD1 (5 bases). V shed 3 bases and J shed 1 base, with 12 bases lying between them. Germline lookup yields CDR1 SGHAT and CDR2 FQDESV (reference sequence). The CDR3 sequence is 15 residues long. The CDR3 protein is CASSLDPGINYGYTF. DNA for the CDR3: TGTGCCAGCAGCTTGGATCCAGGGATTAACTATGGCTACACCTTC.

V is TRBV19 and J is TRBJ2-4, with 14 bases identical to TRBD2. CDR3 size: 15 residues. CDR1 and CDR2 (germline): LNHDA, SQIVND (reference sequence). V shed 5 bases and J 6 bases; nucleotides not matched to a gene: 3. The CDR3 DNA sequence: TGTGCCAGTAGTTCGGGACTAGCGGGGGTAAACATTCAGTACTTC. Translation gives CASSSGLAGVNIQYF. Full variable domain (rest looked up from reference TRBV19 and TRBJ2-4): DGGITQSPKYLFRKEGQNVTLSCEQNLNHDAMYWYRQDPGQGLRLIYYSQIVNDFQKGDIAEGYSVSREKKESFPLTVTSAQKNPTAFYLCASSSGLAGVNIQYFGAGTRLSVL.

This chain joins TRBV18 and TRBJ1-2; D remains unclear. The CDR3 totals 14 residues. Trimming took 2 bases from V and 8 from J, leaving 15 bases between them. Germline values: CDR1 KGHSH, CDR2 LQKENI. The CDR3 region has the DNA TGTGCCAGCTCACCAGGGATCGCCTCCGGGGGCTACACCTTC. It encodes CASSPGIASGGYTF.

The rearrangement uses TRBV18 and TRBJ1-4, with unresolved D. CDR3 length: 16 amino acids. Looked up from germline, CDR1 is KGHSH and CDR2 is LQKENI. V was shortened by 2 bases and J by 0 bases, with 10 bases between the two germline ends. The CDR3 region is CASSPLDPATNEKLFF. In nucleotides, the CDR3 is TGTGCCAGCTCACCATTGGACCCAGCAACTAATGAAAAACTGTTTTTT.

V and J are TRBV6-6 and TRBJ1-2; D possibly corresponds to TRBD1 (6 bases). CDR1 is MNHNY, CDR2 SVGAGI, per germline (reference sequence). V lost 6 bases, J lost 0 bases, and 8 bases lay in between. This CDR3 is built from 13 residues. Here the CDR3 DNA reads TGTGCCAGCAGCAGGACAGCTAACTATGGCTACACCTTC. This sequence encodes CASSRTANYGYTF.

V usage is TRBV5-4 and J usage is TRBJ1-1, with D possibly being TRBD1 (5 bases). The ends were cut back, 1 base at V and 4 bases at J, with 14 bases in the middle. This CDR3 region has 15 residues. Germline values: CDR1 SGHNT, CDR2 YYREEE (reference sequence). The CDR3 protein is CASSLSQGEVTEAFF. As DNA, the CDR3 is TGTGCCAGCAGCTTGTCTCAGGGTGAGGTCACTGAAGCTTTCTTT.

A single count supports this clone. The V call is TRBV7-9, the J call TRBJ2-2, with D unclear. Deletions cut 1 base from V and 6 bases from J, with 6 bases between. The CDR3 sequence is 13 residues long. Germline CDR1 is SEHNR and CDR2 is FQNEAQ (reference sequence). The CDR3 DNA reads TGTGCCAGCAGCTTAGAGAGTTCCGGGGAGCTGTTTTTT. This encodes CASSLESSGELFF. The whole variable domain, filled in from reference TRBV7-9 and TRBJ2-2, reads DTGVSQNPRHKITKRGQNVTFRCDPISEHNRLYWYRQTLGQGPEFLTYFQNEAQLEKSRLLSDRFSAERPKGSFSTLEIQRTEQGDSAMYLCASSLESSGELFFGEGSRLTVL.

In DNA form, the CDR3 reads TGTGCCACCAGTGCTACTAGCGGAAACACCGGGGAGCTGTTTTTT. Translating gives CATSATSGNTGELFF. The chain links TRBV24-1 to TRBJ2-2; 8 nucleotides align to TRBD2. The CDR3 length is 15 residues. Unmatched junction bases numbered 3, after V lost 5 bases and J lost 2 bases. Germline CDR1 KGHDR, CDR2 SFDVKD.

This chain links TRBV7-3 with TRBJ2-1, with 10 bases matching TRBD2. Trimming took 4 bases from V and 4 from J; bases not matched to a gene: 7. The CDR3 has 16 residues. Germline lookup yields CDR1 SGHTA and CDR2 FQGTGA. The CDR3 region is CASSSPGLARYNEQFF. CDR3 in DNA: TGTGCCAGCAGCTCCCCGGGACTAGCGCGATACAATGAGCAGTTCTTC.

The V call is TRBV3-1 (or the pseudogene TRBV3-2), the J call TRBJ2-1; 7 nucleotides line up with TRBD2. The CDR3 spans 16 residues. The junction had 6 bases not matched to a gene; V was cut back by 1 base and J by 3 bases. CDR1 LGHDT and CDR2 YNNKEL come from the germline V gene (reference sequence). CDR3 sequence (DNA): TGTGCCAGCAGCCAAGTCACGGGGGGTATCTACAATGAGCAGTTCTTC. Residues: CASSQVTGGIYNEQFF.

The CDR3 spells CSAENRADQYF. The CDR3 bases are TGCAGTGCTGAAAACAGGGCCGACCAGTACTTC. The chain uses TRBV20-1 and TRBJ2-5; D possibly corresponds to TRBD1 (6 bases). The germline CDR1 and CDR2 sequences are DFQATT and SNEGSKA (reference sequence). Trimming removed 5 bases at V and 10 bases at J, with 14 bases between. This CDR3 has 11 residues.

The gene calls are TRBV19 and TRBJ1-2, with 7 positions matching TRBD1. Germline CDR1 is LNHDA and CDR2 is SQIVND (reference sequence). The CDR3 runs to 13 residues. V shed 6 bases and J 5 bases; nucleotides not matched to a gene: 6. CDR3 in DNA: TGTGCCAGTAGGACAGGGTCGGGGTATGGCTACACCTTC. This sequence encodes CASRTGSGYGYTF.

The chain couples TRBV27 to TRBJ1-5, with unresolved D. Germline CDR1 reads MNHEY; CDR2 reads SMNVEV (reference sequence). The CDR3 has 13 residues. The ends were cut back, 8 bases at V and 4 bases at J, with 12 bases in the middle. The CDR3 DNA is TGTGCCAGCCGGAGGGAGCGGAATCAGCCCCAGCATTTT. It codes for CASRRERNQPQHF.

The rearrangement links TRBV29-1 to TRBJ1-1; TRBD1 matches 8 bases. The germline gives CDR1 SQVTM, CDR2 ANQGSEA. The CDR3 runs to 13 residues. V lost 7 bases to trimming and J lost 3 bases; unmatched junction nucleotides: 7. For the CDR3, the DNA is TGCAGCGCTAGGACAGGGACGGACACTGAAGCTTTCTTT. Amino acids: CSARTGTDTEAFF.

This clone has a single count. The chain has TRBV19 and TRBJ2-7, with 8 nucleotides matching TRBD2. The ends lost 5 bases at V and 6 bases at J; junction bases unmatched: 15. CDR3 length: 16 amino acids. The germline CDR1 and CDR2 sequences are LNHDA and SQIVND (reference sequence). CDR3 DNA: TGTGCCAGTAGTTCCCTTCCGCGCGGGGGGAGTGGCGAGCAGTACTTC. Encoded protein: CASSSLPRGGSGEQYF.

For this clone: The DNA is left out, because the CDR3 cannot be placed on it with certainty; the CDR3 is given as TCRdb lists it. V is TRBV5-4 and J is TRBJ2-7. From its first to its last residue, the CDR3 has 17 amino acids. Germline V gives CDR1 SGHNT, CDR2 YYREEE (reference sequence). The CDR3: CASSSSGRGPSSYEQYF.

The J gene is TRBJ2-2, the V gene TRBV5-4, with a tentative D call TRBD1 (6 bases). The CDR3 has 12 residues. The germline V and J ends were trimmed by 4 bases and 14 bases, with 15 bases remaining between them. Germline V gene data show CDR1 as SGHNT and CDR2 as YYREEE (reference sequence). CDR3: CASSRVQGELFF. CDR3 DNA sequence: TGTGCCAGCAGCCGCGTACAGGGAGAACTGTTTTTT.

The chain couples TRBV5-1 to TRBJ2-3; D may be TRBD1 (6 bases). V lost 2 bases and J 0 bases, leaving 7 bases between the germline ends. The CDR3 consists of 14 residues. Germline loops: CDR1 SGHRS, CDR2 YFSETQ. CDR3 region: CASSFGQSTDTQYF. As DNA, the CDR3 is TGCGCCAGCAGCTTCGGACAGAGCACAGATACGCAGTATTTT.

Here the CDR3 reads CATARGKGKMNEKLFF. The CDR3 bases are TGTGCCACCGCCCGGGGGAAAGGTAAGATGAATGAAAAACTGTTTTTT. V usage is TRBV6-4 and J usage is TRBJ1-4; perhaps TRBD1 as D (5 bases). Trimming pared 10 bases from V and 5 bases from J, leaving 23 bases between. The CDR3 has 16 residues. Germline CDR1 and CDR2: MRHNA and SNTAGT.

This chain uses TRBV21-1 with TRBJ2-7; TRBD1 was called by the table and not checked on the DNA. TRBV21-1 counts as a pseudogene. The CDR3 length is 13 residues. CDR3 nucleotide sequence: TGTGCCAGCAGCAAAGTGAAGCCGCCAGGGTTTTACTTC. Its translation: CASSKVKPPGFYF.